This section outlines one T cell receptor (beta chain) sequence together with its context. Its cognate antigen is unknown. The data were obtained in a study of memory CD4+ T cells and cytomegalovirus serostatus. Study-wide findings and caveats: Each of 65 to 75 CMV-associated TCRbeta sequences occurred in one to five individuals. The CMV-associated TCR signature appears largely within the CD4+ memory repertoire.

Germline CDR1 SGHVS, CDR2 FQNEAQ. CDR3 length equals 14 residues. Trimming stripped 3 bases from V and 4 bases from J, with 9 bases between. Single viable CD3+CD4+CD8-CD45RO+ cells were sorted as the memory CD4+ T cells. Total CD4+ T cells were enriched by CD4 positive selection. Using immunoSEQ multiplex PCR, the repertoire was profiled, and TCRdb retains in-frame clones only, with some absent. The top ten hold under 2% of the sample, which has tens of thousands of clones, 70% to 80% seen once. The material sequenced was memory CD4+ T cells from blood. The clonotype was recovered from an adult in good health and CMV-seronegative. The chain couples TRBV7-8 to TRBJ1-4; D is perhaps TRBD1 (6 bases). The CDR3 sequence is CASSFGRGNEKLFF. The CDR3 nucleotides read TGTGCCAGCAGCTTCGGCAGGGGTAATGAAAAACTGTTTTTT.